These 9 T cell receptor beta chains share one sample of origin, sequenced in a study of blood T cell repertoires in COVID-19. The assay was immunoSEQ multiplex PCR, and TCRdb's table has in-frame clones only and misses some. The table shows approximately 130,000 clones, with roughly four fifths occurring only once. The sequenced sample consisted of PBMCs or T cells enriched from blood (not recorded which). The source of these receptors is a man aged 25-45 years who had recovered from COVID-19.

The chain is built from TRBV7-9 and TRBJ2-5; 8 bases map to TRBD2. The junction had 8 bases not matched to a gene; V was cut back by 3 bases and J by 5 bases. Germline-derived CDR1 and CDR2 are SEHNR and FQNEAQ (reference sequence). The CDR3 runs to 15 residues. DNA for the CDR3: TGTGCCAGCAGCTTGGGAGCGGGAGTGGGGGAGACCCAGTACTTC. This codes for CASSLGAGVGETQYF.

This rearrangement joins TRBV10-3 to TRBJ1-5; D ambiguous. CDR3 length: 13 residues. The V end was cut by 0 bases, the J end by 5 bases, with 5 bases between. Germline V lookup: CDR1 ENHRY, CDR2 SYGVKD. The CDR3 nucleotides read TGTGCCATCAGTGAGTCGAGGGATCAGCCCCAGCATTTT. Encoded protein: CAISESRDQPQHF.

In nucleotides, the CDR3 is TGTGCCAGCAGTTCCCACTGGGGGGGCGGAGAACACACCGGGGAGCTGTTTTTT. It encodes CASSSHWGGGEHTGELFF. The V gene is TRBV6-2 or TRBV6-3, the J gene TRBJ2-2; D is possibly TRBD2 (7 bases). CDR1 MNHEY and CDR2 SVGEGT come from the germline V gene. The CDR3 spans 18 residues. V shed 4 bases and J shed 3 bases, with 21 bases lying between them.

This clone was observed a single time. J is TRBJ2-2 and V is TRBV5-1; 11 positions match TRBD2. V shed 0 bases, J shed 7 bases, and the junction held 5 bases outside the gene matches. Germline CDR1 is SGHRS and CDR2 is YFSETQ. The CDR3 runs to 16 residues. The CDR3 coding sequence is TGCGCCAGCAGCTTGGATAGCGGGAGGGCCCACGGGGAGCTGTTTTTT. Encoded protein: CASSLDSGRAHGELFF. Using reference TRBV5-1 and TRBJ2-2 for the parts outside the CDR3, the full variable domain is KAGVTQTPRYLIKTRGQQVTLSCSPISGHRSVSWYQQTPGQGLQFLFEYFSETQRNKGNFPGRFSGRQFSNSRSEMNVSTLELGDSALYLCASSLDSGRAHGELFFGEGSRLTVL.

This sequence joins TRBV3-1 (or the pseudogene TRBV3-2) and TRBJ2-3; 8 bases agree with TRBD1. Per germline, CDR1 LGHDT and CDR2 YNNKEL (reference sequence). V lost 4 bases to trimming and J lost 2 bases; unmatched junction nucleotides: 8. This CDR3 contains 16 residues. The CDR3 sequence is CASSRHYRGTTDTQYF. The CDR3 nucleotides are TGTGCCAGCAGCCGCCACTACAGGGGGACCACAGATACGCAGTATTTT.

Only a few counts were recorded for this clone. The chain combines TRBV27 with TRBJ2-7; 9 nucleotides match TRBD2. CDR1 is MNHEY and CDR2 is SMNVEV in the germline V gene (reference sequence). Trimming took 6 bases from V and 7 from J; bases not matched to a gene: 10. The CDR3 is 14 amino acids. In DNA, the CDR3 is TGTGCCAGCAGAGCGGGAGGCGAGCCTCGGGAGCAGTACTTC. It encodes CASRAGGEPREQYF.

The chain combines TRBV24-1 with TRBJ2-7; no definite D call. This CDR3 has 16 amino acids. Germline V gene sequence: CDR1 KGHDR, CDR2 SFDVKD. V was trimmed by 12 bases and J by 0 bases, leaving 23 bases between them. As DNA, the CDR3 is TGTGCCGCCCCCCTCAATCCGAGATTAAGCTCCTACGAGCAGTACTTC. This sequence encodes CAAPLNPRLSSYEQYF.

The rearrangement joins TRBV5-6 to TRBJ2-7; D is perhaps TRBD1 (6 bases). CDR3 length: 15 residues. Germline values: CDR1 SGHDT, CDR2 YYEEEE. The V gene lost 2 bases and the J gene lost 0 bases, with 12 bases spanning the gap. The CDR3 reads CASSFQQGSSYEQYF. CDR3 nucleotides: TGTGCCAGCAGCTTTCAGCAGGGGAGCTCCTACGAGCAGTACTTC. Full variable domain (missing parts from reference TRBV5-6 and TRBJ2-7): DAGVTQSPTHLIKTRGQQVTLRCSPKSGHDTVSWYQQALGQGPQFIFQYYEEEERQRGNFPDRFSGHQFPNYSSELNVNALLLGDSALYLCASSFQQGSSYEQYFGPGTRLTVT.

The V call is TRBV27, the J call TRBJ1-1; D gene unclear. There are 17 residues in the CDR3. Germline values: CDR1 MNHEY, CDR2 SMNVEV (reference sequence). V was shortened by 0 bases and J by 0 bases, with 14 bases between the two germline ends. CDR3 residues: CASSLSFEEDMNTEAFF. DNA of the CDR3: TGTGCCAGCAGTTTATCGTTTGAAGAAGACATGAACACTGAAGCTTTCTTT.